The next 5 T cell receptor beta chains were all read from a single sample in a study of blood T cell repertoires in COVID-19. Clones were sequenced by immunoSEQ multiplex PCR, and TCRdb holds only the in-frame ones, with some missing. The profile shows 30,000 to 35,000 clones, about 75% of them singletons. What was sequenced was peripheral blood. The origin of the receptors is an elderly man with active or convalescent COVID-19.

This chain connects TRBV10-1 to TRBJ2-1; no definite D call. The length of the CDR3 is 12 residues. The germline V gene has CDR1 WNHNN and CDR2 SYGVQD (reference sequence). Deletions cut 0 bases from V and 10 bases from J, with 7 bases between. CDR3 nucleotide sequence: TGCGCCAGCAGTGAGTCTGGCAGAGAGCAGTTCTTC. Translation: CASSESGREQFF.

This clone was detected a few times. V gene TRBV7-3 combines with J gene TRBJ2-5, with TRBD1 matching over 9 bases. This CDR3 comprises 13 residues. Germline trimming cut 5 bases from V and 4 bases from J; bases unmatched to any gene: 2. Germline CDR1 reads SGHTA; CDR2 reads FQGTGA. In DNA form, the CDR3 reads TGTGCCAGCAGCGTGGACAGGGGAGAGACCCAGTACTTC. Translation gives CASSVDRGETQYF. Combining the CDR3 with reference TRBV7-3 and TRBJ2-5 gives the whole variable domain GAGVSQTPSNKVTEKGKYVELRCDPISGHTALYWYRQSLGQGPEFLIYFQGTGAADDSGLPNDRFFAVRPEGSVSTLKIQRTERGDSAVYLCASSVDRGETQYFGPGTRLLVL.

The chain combines TRBV28 with TRBJ2-7; 8 bases agree with TRBD1. The CDR3 has 15 residues. Germline CDR1 and CDR2: MDHEN and SYDVKM. J gave up 3 bases and V 7 bases, and 11 bases lay outside the gene matches. As DNA, the CDR3 is TGTGCCAGCAACTCCCAGGGGGCTCAGGACTACGAGCAGTACTTC. Translated: CASNSQGAQDYEQYF.

The chain couples TRBV6-5 to TRBJ1-1, with TRBD1 identical over 7 bases. After removal of 0 bases from V and 4 bases from J, the junction contained 8 bases not matched to a gene. This CDR3 comprises 16 residues. Germline-derived CDR1 and CDR2 are MNHEY and SVGAGI. CDR3 nucleotide sequence: TGTGCCAGCAGTTACTCGACGACAGGGATTGGCACTGAAGCTTTCTTT. Translated, it gives CASSYSTTGIGTEAFF.

This chain connects TRBV11-3 to TRBJ1-6; TRBD1 matches 9 bases. The CDR3 sequence is 14 residues long. The V and J ends lost 5 bases and 8 bases, in that order; junction bases with no gene match: 4. Germline V gives CDR1 SGHNT, CDR2 YENEEA. CDR3 DNA sequence: TGTGCCAGCAGCGTGGGACAGGGTCATTCACCCCTCCACTTT. Its translation: CASSVGQGHSPLHF.